The 22 T cell receptor beta chains given below trace back to one sample, sequenced in a study of identical twins. Via MiXCR, TCRdb re-called the 5' RACE reads, giving one row per CDR3 protein. Of about 300,000 distinct CDR3 sequences in the sample, 9% to 15% were seen once. These data also featured in a second study, about yellow fever vaccine responses in identical twins.

Sequencing was carried out using CD8+ T cells sorted from blood. All receptors come from a woman aged 18-29 years in good health.

Of note for this clonotype: It may be a read error: a sequence one base away is much more abundant. The rearrangement links TRBV7-8 to TRBJ2-5; perhaps TRBD2 as D (6 bases). Germline CDR1 and CDR2: SGHVS and FQNEAQ. V was pared by 2 bases and J by 0 bases, with 10 bases between. The length of the CDR3 is 15 residues. The CDR3 is CASSLRGTHQETQYF. The CDR3 DNA follows: TGTGCCAGCAGCTTACGCGGGACCCACCAAGAGACCCAGTACTTC.

This clonotype came up a few times. CDR3 DNA: TGTGCCAGCAGATGGACCGGGCGGTGGGGCACAGATACGCAGTATTTT. Its translation is CASRWTGRWGTDTQYF. The chain couples TRBV27 to TRBJ2-3; D is uncertain. This CDR3 has 16 amino acids. Germline lookup yields CDR1 MNHEY and CDR2 SMNVEV (reference sequence). V lost 6 bases, J lost 1 base, and 17 bases lay in between.

The chain joins TRBV7-9 to TRBJ2-1; TRBD2 might be the D (6 bases). Germline values: CDR1 SEHNR, CDR2 FQNEAQ (reference sequence). Trimming shortened V by 3 bases and J by 3 bases, and 12 bases separated the two germline ends. This CDR3 contains 15 residues. CDR3 coding DNA: TGTGCCAGCAGCTTCTCCGGCGGGAACTACAATGAGCAGTTCTTC. Its protein product is CASSFSGGNYNEQFF.

This clonotype was seen a handful of times. This chain uses TRBV4-1 with TRBJ2-1; a weak D match, TRBD2 (5 bases). Germline CDR1 MGHRA, CDR2 YSYEKL. CDR3 length: 15 residues. The V and J ends lost 0 bases and 8 bases respectively, with 14 bases between them. The CDR3 nucleotides read TGCGCCAGCAGCCAAGAGGTAGGCCTCGGGGATGAGCAGTTCTTC. Amino acid sequence: CASSQEVGLGDEQFF.

This clonotype was seen only a few times. The rearrangement joins TRBV2 to TRBJ2-5; TRBD2 aligns across 10 bases. Germline CDR1 is SNHLY and CDR2 is FYNNEI. This CDR3 has 14 amino acids. CDR3 bases: TGTGGTTCGGCTAGCGGGAGATCGGGAGAGACCCAGTACTTC. Its translation: CGSASGRSGETQYF.

The chain is built from TRBV28 and TRBJ2-1; D uncertain. The CDR3 consists of 15 residues. In germline, CDR1 is MDHEN, CDR2 SYDVKM. V was shortened by 4 bases and J by 0 bases, with 10 bases between the two germline ends. The DNA of the CDR3 is TGTGCCAGCAGTTACCAGCTGAGCTCCTACAATGAGCAGTTCTTC. It codes for CASSYQLSSYNEQFF. The variable domain in full, completed from reference TRBV28 and TRBJ2-1, reads DVKVTQSSRYLVKRTGEKVFLECVQDMDHENMFWYRQDPGLGLRLIYFSYDVKMKEKGDIPEGYSVSREKKERFSLILESASTNQTSMYLCASSYQLSSYNEQFFGPGTRLTVL.

V and J are TRBV5-6 and TRBJ2-1; D remains ambiguous. The length of the CDR3 is 13 residues. From germline, CDR1 is SGHDT and CDR2 YYEEEE. V shed 2 bases and J shed 5 bases, with 8 bases lying between them. This CDR3 reads CASSFPTNNEQFF. CDR3 nucleotides: TGTGCCAGCAGCTTTCCCACTAACAATGAGCAGTTCTTC. Combining the CDR3 with reference TRBV5-6 and TRBJ2-1 gives the whole variable domain DAGVTQSPTHLIKTRGQQVTLRCSPKSGHDTVSWYQQALGQGPQFIFQYYEEEERQRGNFPDRFSGHQFPNYSSELNVNALLLGDSALYLCASSFPTNNEQFFGPGTRLTVL.

The rearrangement uses TRBV28 and TRBJ2-1; 11 bases are shared with TRBD2. CDR1 MDHEN and CDR2 SYDVKM come from the germline V gene. This CDR3 contains 16 residues. V lost 5 bases, J lost 0 bases, and 3 bases stayed unmatched. In nucleotides, the CDR3 is TGTGCCAGCAGTGGGGGGACTAGCGGCTCCTACAATGAGCAGTTCTTC. It yields the protein CASSGGTSGSYNEQFF.

This clonotype was seen a handful of times. The V call is TRBV4-1, the J call TRBJ2-3; D is perhaps TRBD1 (5 bases). Germline V CDR1 and CDR2: MGHRA, YSYEKL. Trimming removed 0 bases from V and 4 bases from J, with 11 bases in between. CDR3 length: 15 amino acids. CDR3 amino acids: CASSQDRVGADTQYF. The CDR3 DNA reads TGCGCCAGCAGCCAAGACAGGGTCGGCGCAGATACGCAGTATTTT.

This clonotype was seen a handful of times. The V gene is TRBV28, the J gene TRBJ1-1; the D gene is possibly TRBD1 (5 bases). The CDR3 runs 13 residues. The germline V and J ends were trimmed by 2 bases and 7 bases, with 11 bases remaining between them. Germline V gene sequence: CDR1 MDHEN, CDR2 SYDVKM. CDR3 region: CASSLAGWGEAFF. CDR3 DNA: TGTGCCAGCAGTTTAGCAGGGTGGGGTGAAGCTTTCTTT.

The chain has TRBV6-1 and TRBJ2-7, with TRBD1 matching over 7 bases. Germline V gives CDR1 MNHNS, CDR2 SASEGT. After removal of 5 bases from V and 6 bases from J, the junction contained 16 bases not matched to a gene. The CDR3 totals 16 residues. CDR3 DNA: TGTGCCAGCAGTCATCCCATGGGACAGTCGTTGGGCGAGCAGTACTTC. Translation: CASSHPMGQSLGEQYF.

V and J are TRBV20-1 and TRBJ2-1; no reliable D call. The germline CDR1 and CDR2 sequences are DFQATT and SNEGSKA (reference sequence). The CDR3 runs 14 residues. The V end was cut by 3 bases, the J end by 1 base, with 10 bases between. In DNA form, the CDR3 reads TGCAGTGCTAGTGATTTGAATTCCTACAATGAGCAGTTCTTC. This sequence encodes CSASDLNSYNEQFF.

The chain links TRBV13 to TRBJ2-3, with D tentatively TRBD1 (6 bases). CDR1 PRHDT and CDR2 FYEKMQ come from the germline V gene (reference sequence). V was pared by 5 bases and J by 8 bases, with 14 bases between. The length of the CDR3 is 13 residues. The CDR3 region is CASSPQTGGTQYF. CDR3 nucleotides: TGTGCCAGCAGCCCCCAGACAGGAGGTACGCAGTATTTT.

V usage is TRBV12-3 or TRBV12-4 and J usage is TRBJ2-1; no clear D. Between the trimmed V and J ends, which lost 3 bases and 10 bases, there was a span of 10 bases. The CDR3 is made up of 12 amino acids. CDR3 in amino acids: CASSLNRREQFF. DNA for the CDR3: TGTGCCAGCAGTTTGAATAGACGCGAGCAGTTCTTC.

This clonotype has just a few counts. The chain recombines TRBV20-1 with TRBJ2-7, with D unclear. The germline gives CDR1 DFQATT, CDR2 SNEGSKA (reference sequence). This CDR3 comprises 12 residues. With 2 bases removed from V and 2 bases from J, the gap between germline ends came to 7 bases. The DNA of the CDR3 is TGCAGTGCTAGATTGGATACCTACGAGCAGTACTTC. Encoded protein: CSARLDTYEQYF.

This clonotype was seen a handful of times. This chain connects TRBV20-1 to TRBJ1-1, with unresolved D. Germline V lookup: CDR1 DFQATT, CDR2 SNEGSKA (reference sequence). The CDR3 covers 15 residues. V lost 2 bases, J lost 0 bases, and 13 bases lay in between. As DNA, the CDR3 is TGCAGTGCTAGAAGGCTCCAAACGCTGAACACTGAAGCTTTCTTT. It translates to CSARRLQTLNTEAFF.

The chain has TRBV20-1 and TRBJ2-3; tentatively, D is TRBD1 (6 bases). This CDR3 has 15 amino acids. CDR1 is DFQATT, CDR2 SNEGSKA, per germline (reference sequence). With 1 base removed from V and 4 bases from J, the gap between germline ends came to 15 bases. The CDR3 DNA sequence: TGCAGTGCTAGAGTGGACAGCGAAGGCGCAGATACGCAGTATTTT. It yields the protein CSARVDSEGADTQYF.

In its sample, this clonotype was seen a few times. V usage is TRBV27 and J usage is TRBJ2-3; D may be TRBD2 (6 bases). CDR3 length equals 14 residues. Trimming removed 2 bases from V and 3 bases from J, with 9 bases in between. Germline CDR1 reads MNHEY; CDR2 reads SMNVEV (reference sequence). As DNA, the CDR3 is TGTGCCAGCAGTTTAACGGGAGTAACAGATACGCAGTATTTT. It specifies CASSLTGVTDTQYF.

This clonotype was seen more than once but under ten times. The gene calls are TRBV12-3 or TRBV12-4 and TRBJ2-7; TRBD2 matches at 7 bases. The CDR3 is 14 residues long. J was trimmed by 2 bases and V by 7 bases; bases with no gene match: 8. The CDR3 DNA reads TGTGCCAGCAAGTTGGGCGGGAGCCCCTACGAGCAGTACTTC. Protein sequence: CASKLGGSPYEQYF.

The CDR3 bases are TGTGCCACCCAGCAGCGTCCCCGGGACTTTACCGGGGAGCTGTTTTTT. Translating gives CATQQRPRDFTGELFF. The V and J genes are TRBV12-3 or TRBV12-4 and TRBJ2-2; D may be TRBD2 (6 bases). CDR3 length equals 16 residues. V was clipped by 10 bases and J by 5 bases, with 23 bases between them.

The rearrangement links TRBV10-3 to TRBJ1-1; D is unresolved. This CDR3 comprises 12 residues. Looked up from germline, CDR1 is ENHRY and CDR2 is SYGVKD. Between the trimmed V and J ends, which lost 0 bases and 5 bases, there was a span of 4 bases. CDR3 residues: CAISESVTEAFF. In nucleotides, the CDR3 is TGTGCCATCAGTGAGTCGGTAACTGAAGCTTTCTTT.

The CDR3, as DNA: TGTGCCAGCAGCCAAGATCCCCGATACAATGAGCAGTTCTTC. This translates into CASSQDPRYNEQFF. The rearrangement links TRBV4-2 to TRBJ2-1; D gene unclear. The CDR3 length is 14 residues. V lost 0 bases to trimming and J lost 4 bases, with 7 bases between them. Germline CDR1 and CDR2: LGHNA and YNFKEQ.